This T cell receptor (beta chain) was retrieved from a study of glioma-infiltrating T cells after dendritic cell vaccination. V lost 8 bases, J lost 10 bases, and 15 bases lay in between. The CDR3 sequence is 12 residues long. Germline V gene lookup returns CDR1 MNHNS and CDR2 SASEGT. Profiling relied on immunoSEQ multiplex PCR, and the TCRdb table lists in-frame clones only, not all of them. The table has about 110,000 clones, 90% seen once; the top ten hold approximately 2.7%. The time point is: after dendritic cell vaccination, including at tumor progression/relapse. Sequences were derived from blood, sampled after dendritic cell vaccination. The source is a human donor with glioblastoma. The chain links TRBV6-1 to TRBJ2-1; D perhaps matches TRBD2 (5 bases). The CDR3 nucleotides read TGTGCCAGCTCCGGGGAATTTGGAGAGCAGTTCTTC. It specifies CASSGEFGEQFF.